The clone carrying this T cell receptor beta chain was detected only a few times. What it binds is unknown. This sample was included in a study of T cells in Graves' hyperthyroidism and ophthalmopathy. Amplified TCR beta CDR3 regions came from RNA transcripts. TCR CDR3 underwent first-round RT-PCR with the HTBI primer set. TCRdb fed the multiplex PCR reads into MiXCR, producing one record per CDR3 protein. The sample yields approximately 610,000 distinct CDR3 sequences, roughly 14% seen once. The V end lost 5 bases, the J end lost 4 bases, and 13 bases lay between the germline ends. In germline, CDR1 is LNHDA, CDR2 SQIVND (reference sequence). This CDR3 is 14 amino acids long. Findings and limits, study-wide: From stable hyperthyroidism, ophthalmopathy was set apart by a 13 V-J model.

The sample taken for sequencing was blood. The chain carries TRBV19 and TRBJ2-3, with D perhaps assigned TRBD1 or TRBD2 (5 bases each). This sequence was found in a middle-aged woman with Graves' ophthalmopathy. CDR3 bases: TGTGCCAGTAGTTTCCGGGACGCCTCAGATACGCAGTATTTT. Translating gives CASSFRDASDTQYF. Full variable domain (remainder filled in from reference TRBV19 and TRBJ2-3): DGGITQSPKYLFRKEGQNVTLSCEQNLNHDAMYWYRQDPGQGLRLIYYSQIVNDFQKGDIAEGYSVSREKKESFPLTVTSAQKNPTAFYLCASSFRDASDTQYFGPGTRLTVL.